This TCR beta chain came from a study of a mutant IDH1 vaccine in newly diagnosed glioma. Study context: Vaccinations were initiated 4-6 weeks following radiotherapy alone, or were given together with temozolomide cycles.

V shed 6 bases, J shed 1 base, and the junction held 6 bases outside the gene matches. Germline V CDR1 and CDR2: KGHSH, LQKENI. The CDR3 totals 15 residues. The time point is: week 47, end of study. The content of each vaccine dose was 300 ug of mutant IDH1 20-mer peptide, and topical imiquimod accompanied it. Sequenced by immunoSEQ multiplex PCR; TCRdb stores in-frame clones only, minus some. Of about 56,000 clones listed, approximately 71% are singletons. Details on this clone: Its target is not known.

The sequenced sample was PBMCs, obtained from a glioma patient whose treatment included an IDH1 peptide vaccine. The chain combines TRBV18 with TRBJ2-7, with 10 bases that match TRBD1. This TCR derives from a man aged 50 to 60 with glioma. CDR3 protein: CASSHGDRGSYEQYF. The CDR3 DNA reads TGTGCCAGCTCCCATGGGGACAGGGGATCCTACGAGCAGTACTTC. The full variable domain, rest sourced from reference TRBV18 and TRBJ2-7, is NAGVMQNPRHLVRRRGQEARLRCSPMKGHSHVYWYRQLPEEGLKFMVYLQKENIIDESGMPKERFSAEFPKEGPSILRIQQVVRGDSAAYFCASSHGDRGSYEQYFGPGTRLTVT.